What follows describes a single T cell receptor (beta chain). Sequencing relied on a cDNA template that was reverse transcribed from extracted RNA. Measured with immunoSEQ multiplex PCR; TCRdb has only the in-frame clones, and not every one. The sample includes roughly 97,000 clones, 41% seen only once; the top ten take 1% to 1.5%. This specimen belongs to a study of CD8+ T cells in alopecia areata. CDR1 is MDHEN and CDR2 is SYDVKM in the germline V gene. This CDR3 contains 17 residues. Losses at the gene ends were 4 bases for V and 5 bases for J; bases not matched to a gene: 14. The chain links TRBV28 to TRBJ1-1; TRBD1 aligns across 9 bases. The sequencing sample was made of CD4+ T cells sorted from blood. This sequence was found in a human donor with alopecia areata. The CDR3 region is CASSSQPSGTGRTEAFF. CDR3 coding DNA: TGTGCCAGCAGTTCCCAACCATCCGGGACAGGGAGGACTGAAGCTTTCTTT. Full variable domain (missing parts from reference TRBV28 and TRBJ1-1): DVKVTQSSRYLVKRTGEKVFLECVQDMDHENMFWYRQDPGLGLRLIYFSYDVKMKEKGDIPEGYSVSREKKERFSLILESASTNQTSMYLCASSSQPSGTGRTEAFFGQGTRLTVV.